The sequence of this T cell receptor (beta chain) was determined in a study of T cell responses to AZD1222 COVID-19 vaccine (dated by TCRdb to the early 2020s). At the level of the whole study: A total of around 240 trial participants underwent TCR sequencing, of whom some 210 received two doses of AZD1222 and about 25 received two doses of the MenACWY control vaccine. Trial participants were enrolled by age into 18-55, 56-69 and 70-plus year subgroups, with about 150, 27 and 61 TCR-sequenced participants respectively.

The CDR3 regions of human TCRbeta chains were subjected to immunosequencing. Concerning the study's data processing: TCRs in the repertoires were matched against a reference library of SARS-CoV-2-specific TCRs that had been generated with the MIRA antigen-specificity platform. Breadth meant the fraction of unique TCRs that were SARS-CoV-2-associated, whereas depth meant the fraction of total T cells that were SARS-CoV-2-associated. Using the MIRA data, each spike-specific TCR was assigned both to the spike region to which the TCR was reactive and to a CD4 or CD8 class. Log10-transformed breadth and depth values were compared by one-way ANOVA with Sidak's multiple comparisons tests. TCRdb retrieved this table from immuneACCESS and kept in-frame rearrangements only. Not all clones are present; in checked studies, unresolved V genes account for under half, and no reason is known for the remainder. The V and J calls and clone size come from that table; D and trimming were worked out from the DNA. The sample table records 110,000 to 150,000 clones; more than 75% of these occur just once. 3% to 3.5% of the sample is in the top ten clones.

Study-level results and caveats: After two AZD1222 doses, spike-specific TCR breadth and depth were significantly higher than at day 0 and than in MenACWY recipients. Most participants were white British and females outnumbered males, and the authors suggested that clonal diversity may have been underestimated. Conclusions about previously exposed vaccinees are limited, since just five to seven AZD1222 recipients were seropositive for SARS-CoV-2 at baseline. Because no day 14 peak-response samples were available, the repertoires could be characterized only after the peak T cell response. The vaccine-associated CD4 TCRs covered the entire spike protein, and the dominant responses fell in regions 160-218 and 743-854. In the small 56-69-year group, the increase in depth fell short of significance, most likely because of low power. Epitopes outside the regions mutated in the B.1.351 and B.1.1.7 variants were reportedly recognized by nearly half of the unique spike-specific TCRs.

V gives up 2 bases and J gives up 5 bases, and the segment between their germline ends measures 12 bases. Reading the germline V gene gives CDR1 WSHSY and CDR2 SAAADI. The CDR3, cysteine through phenylalanine, is 14 amino acids long. The only DNA kept is the CDR3, 42 bases in frame from the first base. A word on this clone: This clone's antigen is unknown. No qualities accompany the bases; no much larger clone lies one base away.

The intended sense of this specimen's time point label: about 28 days (+/-7) after the second vaccine dose. AZD1222 recipients with second doses at about 4 weeks or about 12 weeks were pooled, because spike-specific TCR depth and breadth did not differ between schedules. Samples from vaccinated people were obtained from the UK trials COV001 and COV002, which included a single-blind randomized controlled phase 2/3 trial of AZD1222 (ChAdOx1 nCoV-19) in healthy adults. For TCRbeta chain sequencing, PBMC samples from trial participants were taken at day 0 and at day 28 after the second dose. The material was peripheral blood, obtained 28 days after the second AZD1222 dose. The TCR originated in an adult who received the AZD1222 COVID-19 vaccine. This sequence uses TRBV10-2 and TRBJ2-5; TRBD1 is a possible D gene, resting on 5 matching bases. The CDR3 amino acid sequence is: CASSETGRSETQYF. The base sequence is TGCGCCAGCAGTGAGACAGGTCGTTCTGAGACCCAGTACTTC.